Sequencing of this TCR beta chain was carried out in a study of blood T cell repertoires in COVID-19. The method was immunoSEQ multiplex PCR; TCRdb's version includes in-frame clones alone and lacks a portion of them. The table shows about 210,000 clones, with approximately 84% occurring only once. V was clipped by 2 bases and J by 7 bases, with 15 bases between them. The CDR3 covers 15 residues. The germline gives CDR1 SGHTA, CDR2 FQGTGA. The clonotype was recovered from a woman between 45 and 60 years old with active or convalescent COVID-19. Sequenced sample: peripheral blood. The chain employs TRBV7-3 and TRBJ2-1; D is possibly TRBD2 (6 bases). The CDR3 DNA reads as TGTGCCAGCAGCTTATTCGGGGGAGTGGGTAATGAGCAGTTCTTC. This codes for CASSLFGGVGNEQFF.